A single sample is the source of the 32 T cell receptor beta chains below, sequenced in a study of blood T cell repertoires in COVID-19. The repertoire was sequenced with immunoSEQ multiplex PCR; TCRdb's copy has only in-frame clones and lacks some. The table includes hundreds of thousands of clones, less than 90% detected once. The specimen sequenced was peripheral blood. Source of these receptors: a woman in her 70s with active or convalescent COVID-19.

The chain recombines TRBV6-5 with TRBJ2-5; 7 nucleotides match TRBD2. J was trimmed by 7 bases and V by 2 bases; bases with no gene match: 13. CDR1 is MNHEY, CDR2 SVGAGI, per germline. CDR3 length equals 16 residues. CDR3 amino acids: CASSYEQWGGLGTQYF. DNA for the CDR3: TGTGCCAGCAGTTACGAGCAGTGGGGGGGTTTGGGGACCCAGTACTTC.

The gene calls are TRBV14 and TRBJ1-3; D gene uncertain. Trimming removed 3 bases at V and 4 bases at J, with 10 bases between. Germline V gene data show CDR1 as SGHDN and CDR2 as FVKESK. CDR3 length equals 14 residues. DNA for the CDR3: TGTGCCAGCAGCCAGTACGGAGGGGGAAACACCATATATTTT. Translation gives CASSQYGGGNTIYF.

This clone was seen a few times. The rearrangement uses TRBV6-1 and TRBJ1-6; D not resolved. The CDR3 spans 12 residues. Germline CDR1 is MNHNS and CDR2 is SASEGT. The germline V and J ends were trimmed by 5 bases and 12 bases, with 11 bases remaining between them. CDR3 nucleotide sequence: TGTGCCAGCAGTACTCAAGCAGGACCCCTCCACTTT. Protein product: CASSTQAGPLHF.

CDR3 residues: CASSVLAGGYNEQFF. CDR3 coding DNA: TGTGCCAGCAGTGTCCTAGCGGGGGGCTACAATGAGCAGTTCTTC. The chain employs TRBV6-4 and TRBJ2-1; 11 bases align to TRBD2. The V gene's germline CDR1 is MRHNA and CDR2 SNTAGT. This CDR3 has 15 amino acids. Trimming removed 4 bases from V and 3 bases from J; junction bases left unmatched: 2.

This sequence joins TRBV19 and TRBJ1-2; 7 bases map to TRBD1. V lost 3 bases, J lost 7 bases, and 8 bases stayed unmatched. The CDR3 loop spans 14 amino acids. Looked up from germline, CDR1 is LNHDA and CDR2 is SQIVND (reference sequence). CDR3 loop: CASSIQDRVFGYTF. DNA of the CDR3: TGTGCCAGTAGTATTCAAGACAGGGTCTTTGGCTACACCTTC.

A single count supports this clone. The CDR3 reads CASNKPGQSGNTIYF. The CDR3 DNA is TGTGCCAGTAACAAACCGGGACAGTCTGGAAACACCATATATTTT. The chain couples TRBV19 to TRBJ1-3; 7 bases are shared with TRBD1. Germline trimming cut 7 bases from V and 1 base from J; bases unmatched to any gene: 7. The germline CDR1 and CDR2 sequences are LNHDA and SQIVND (reference sequence). The CDR3 runs to 15 residues. Variable domain in full (rest from reference TRBV19 and TRBJ1-3): DGGITQSPKYLFRKEGQNVTLSCEQNLNHDAMYWYRQDPGQGLRLIYYSQIVNDFQKGDIAEGYSVSREKKESFPLTVTSAQKNPTAFYLCASNKPGQSGNTIYFGEGSWLTVV.

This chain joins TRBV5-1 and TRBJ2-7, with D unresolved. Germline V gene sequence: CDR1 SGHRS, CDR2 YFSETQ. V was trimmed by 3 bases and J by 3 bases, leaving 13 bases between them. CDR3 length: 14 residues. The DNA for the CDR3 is TGCGCCAGCAGCTCCGGATATGAGCGCTACGAGCAGTACTTC. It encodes CASSSGYERYEQYF.

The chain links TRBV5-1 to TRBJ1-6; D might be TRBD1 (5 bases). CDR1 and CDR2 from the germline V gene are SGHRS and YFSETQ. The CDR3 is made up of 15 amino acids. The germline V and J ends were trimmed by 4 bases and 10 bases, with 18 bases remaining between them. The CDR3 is CASSPSPSGISPLHF. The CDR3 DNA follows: TGCGCCAGCAGCCCCTCTCCGTCAGGGATATCACCCCTCCACTTT.

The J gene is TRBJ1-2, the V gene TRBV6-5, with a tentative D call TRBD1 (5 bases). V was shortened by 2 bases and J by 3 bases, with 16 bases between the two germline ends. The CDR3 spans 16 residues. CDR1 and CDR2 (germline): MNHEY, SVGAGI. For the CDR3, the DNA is TGTGCCAGCAGTTACCCCGTGAGGGGAGGGGACTATGGCTACACCTTC. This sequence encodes CASSYPVRGGDYGYTF.

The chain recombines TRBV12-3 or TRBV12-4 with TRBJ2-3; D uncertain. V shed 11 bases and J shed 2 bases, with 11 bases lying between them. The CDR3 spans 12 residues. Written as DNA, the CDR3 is TGTGCCTTGGCGCGGATCACAGATACGCAGTATTTT. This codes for CALARITDTQYF.

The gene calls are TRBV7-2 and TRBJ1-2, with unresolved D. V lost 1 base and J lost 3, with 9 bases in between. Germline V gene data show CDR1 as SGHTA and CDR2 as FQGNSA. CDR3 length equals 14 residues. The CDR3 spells CASSLDALHYGYTF. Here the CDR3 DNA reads TGTGCCAGCAGCTTAGATGCACTCCACTATGGCTACACCTTC.

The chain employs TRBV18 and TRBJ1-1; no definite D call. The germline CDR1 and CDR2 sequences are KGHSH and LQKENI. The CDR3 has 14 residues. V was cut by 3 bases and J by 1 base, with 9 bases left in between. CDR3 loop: CASSPVDTNTEAFF. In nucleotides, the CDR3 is TGTGCCAGCTCACCGGTAGACACGAACACTGAAGCTTTCTTT.

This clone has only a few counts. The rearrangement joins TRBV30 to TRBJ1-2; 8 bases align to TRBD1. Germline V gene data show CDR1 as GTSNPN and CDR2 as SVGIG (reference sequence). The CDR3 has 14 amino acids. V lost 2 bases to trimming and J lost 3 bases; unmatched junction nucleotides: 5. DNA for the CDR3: TGTGCCTGGAGTCTCCACAGGGGGGACTATGGCTACACCTTC. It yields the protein CAWSLHRGDYGYTF. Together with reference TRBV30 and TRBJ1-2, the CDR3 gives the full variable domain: SQTIHQWPATLVQPVGSPLSLECTVEGTSNPNLYWYRQAAGRGLQLLFYSVGIGQISSEVPQNLSASRPQDRQFILSSKKLLLSDSGFYLCAWSLHRGDYGYTFGSGTRLTVV.

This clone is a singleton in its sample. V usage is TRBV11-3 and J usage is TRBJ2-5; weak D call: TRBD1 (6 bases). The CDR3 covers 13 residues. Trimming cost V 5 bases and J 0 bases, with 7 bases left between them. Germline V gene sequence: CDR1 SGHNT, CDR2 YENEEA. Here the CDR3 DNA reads TGTGCCAGCAGCAGGGGGTACCAAGAGACCCAGTACTTC. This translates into CASSRGYQETQYF.

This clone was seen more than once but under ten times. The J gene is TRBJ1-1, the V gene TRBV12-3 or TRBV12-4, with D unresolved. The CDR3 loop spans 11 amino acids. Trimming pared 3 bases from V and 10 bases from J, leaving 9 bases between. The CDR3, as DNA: TGTGCCAGCAGTTTGAGTGAACGAGCTTTCTTT. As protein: CASSLSERAFF.

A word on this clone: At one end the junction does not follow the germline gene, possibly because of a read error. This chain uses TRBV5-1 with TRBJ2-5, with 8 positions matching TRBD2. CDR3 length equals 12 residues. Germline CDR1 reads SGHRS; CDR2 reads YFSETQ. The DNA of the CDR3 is TGCGCCAGCAGCCTCGGACTAGCCGCAAAGAACTTC. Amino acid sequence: CASSLGLAAKNF.

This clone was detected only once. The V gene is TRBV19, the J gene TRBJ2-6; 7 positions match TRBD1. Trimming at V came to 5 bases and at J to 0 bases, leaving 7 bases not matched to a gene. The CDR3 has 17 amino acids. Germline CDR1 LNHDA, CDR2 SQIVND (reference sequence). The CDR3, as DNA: TGTGCCAGTAGTTCCGGACAGGTCAGCTCTGGGGCCAACGTCCTGACTTTC. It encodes CASSSGQVSSGANVLTF. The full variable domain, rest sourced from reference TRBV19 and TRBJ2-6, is DGGITQSPKYLFRKEGQNVTLSCEQNLNHDAMYWYRQDPGQGLRLIYYSQIVNDFQKGDIAEGYSVSREKKESFPLTVTSAQKNPTAFYLCASSSGQVSSGANVLTFGAGSRLTVL.

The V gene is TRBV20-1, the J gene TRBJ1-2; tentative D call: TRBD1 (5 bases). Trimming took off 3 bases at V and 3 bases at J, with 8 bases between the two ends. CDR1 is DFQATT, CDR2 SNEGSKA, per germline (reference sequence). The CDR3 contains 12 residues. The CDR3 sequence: CSASQTDYGYTF. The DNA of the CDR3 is TGCAGTGCTAGTCAGACAGACTATGGCTACACCTTC.

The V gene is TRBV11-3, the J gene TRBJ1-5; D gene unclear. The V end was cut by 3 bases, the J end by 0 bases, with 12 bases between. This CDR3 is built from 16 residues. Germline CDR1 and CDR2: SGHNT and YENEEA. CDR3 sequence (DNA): TGTGCCAGCAGCTTCCTGACTCCTTATAGCAATCAGCCCCAGCATTTT. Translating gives CASSFLTPYSNQPQHF.

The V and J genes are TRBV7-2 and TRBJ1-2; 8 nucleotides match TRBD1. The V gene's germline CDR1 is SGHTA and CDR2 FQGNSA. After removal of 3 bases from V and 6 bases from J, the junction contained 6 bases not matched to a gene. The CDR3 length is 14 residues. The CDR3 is CASSFTQGVDGYTF. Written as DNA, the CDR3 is TGTGCCAGCAGCTTTACACAGGGGGTGGATGGCTACACCTTC. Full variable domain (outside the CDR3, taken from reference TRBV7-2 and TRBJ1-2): GAGVSQSPSNKVTEKGKDVELRCDPISGHTALYWYRQSLGQGLEFLIYFQGNSAPDKSGLPSDRFSAERTGGSVSTLTIQRTQQEDSAVYLCASSFTQGVDGYTFGSGTRLTVV.

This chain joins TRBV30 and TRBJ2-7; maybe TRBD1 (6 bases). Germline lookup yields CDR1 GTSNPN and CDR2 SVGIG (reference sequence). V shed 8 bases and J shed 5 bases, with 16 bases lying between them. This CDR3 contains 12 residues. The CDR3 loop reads CAGQGIRHEQYF. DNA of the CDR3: TGTGCCGGCCAGGGGATTCGCCACGAGCAGTACTTC.

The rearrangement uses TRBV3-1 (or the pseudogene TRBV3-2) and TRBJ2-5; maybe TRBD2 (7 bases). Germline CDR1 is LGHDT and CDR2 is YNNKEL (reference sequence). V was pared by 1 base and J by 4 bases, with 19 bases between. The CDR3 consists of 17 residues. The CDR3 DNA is TGTGCCAGCAGCCAAGGTGAGTCGTCGGGGGGCCGAGAGACCCAGTACTTC. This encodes CASSQGESSGGRETQYF.

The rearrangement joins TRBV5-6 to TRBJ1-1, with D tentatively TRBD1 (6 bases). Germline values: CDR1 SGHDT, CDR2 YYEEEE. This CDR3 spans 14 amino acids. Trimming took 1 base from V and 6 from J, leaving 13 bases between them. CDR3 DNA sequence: TGTGCCAGCAGCTTGACAGGGCTGGTCGCTGAAGCTTTCTTT. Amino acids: CASSLTGLVAEAFF.

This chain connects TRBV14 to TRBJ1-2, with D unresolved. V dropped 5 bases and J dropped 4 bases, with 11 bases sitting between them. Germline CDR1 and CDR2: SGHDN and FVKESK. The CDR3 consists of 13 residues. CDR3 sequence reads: CASSTNPAYGYTF. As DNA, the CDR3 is TGTGCCAGCAGCACTAACCCGGCCTATGGCTACACCTTC.

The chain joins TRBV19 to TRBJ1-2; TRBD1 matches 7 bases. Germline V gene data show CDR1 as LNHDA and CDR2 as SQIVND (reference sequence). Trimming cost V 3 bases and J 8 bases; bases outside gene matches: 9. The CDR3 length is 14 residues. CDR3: CASSIWQGEGGYTF. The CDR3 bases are TGTGCCAGTAGTATTTGGCAGGGGGAAGGCGGCTACACCTTC. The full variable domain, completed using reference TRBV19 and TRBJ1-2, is DGGITQSPKYLFRKEGQNVTLSCEQNLNHDAMYWYRQDPGQGLRLIYYSQIVNDFQKGDIAEGYSVSREKKESFPLTVTSAQKNPTAFYLCASSIWQGEGGYTFGSGTRLTVV.

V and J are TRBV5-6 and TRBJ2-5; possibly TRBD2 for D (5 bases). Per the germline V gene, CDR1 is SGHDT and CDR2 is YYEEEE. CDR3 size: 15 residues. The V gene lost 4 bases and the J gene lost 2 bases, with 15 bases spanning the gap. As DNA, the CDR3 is TGTGCCAGCAGCCCTTTCCGAGCGGCTCAAGAGACCCAGTACTTC. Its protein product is CASSPFRAAQETQYF. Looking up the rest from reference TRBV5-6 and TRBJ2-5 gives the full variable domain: DAGVTQSPTHLIKTRGQQVTLRCSPKSGHDTVSWYQQALGQGPQFIFQYYEEEERQRGNFPDRFSGHQFPNYSSELNVNALLLGDSALYLCASSPFRAAQETQYFGPGTRLLVL.

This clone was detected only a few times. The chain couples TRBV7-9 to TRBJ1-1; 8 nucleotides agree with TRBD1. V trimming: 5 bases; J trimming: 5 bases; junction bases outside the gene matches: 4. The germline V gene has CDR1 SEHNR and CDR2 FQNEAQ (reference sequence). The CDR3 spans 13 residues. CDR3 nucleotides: TGTGCCAGCAGCCGACAGGGGATGACTGAAGCTTTCTTT. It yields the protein CASSRQGMTEAFF. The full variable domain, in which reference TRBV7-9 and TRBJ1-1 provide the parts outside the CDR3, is DTGVSQNPRHKITKRGQNVTFRCDPISEHNRLYWYRQTLGQGPEFLTYFQNEAQLEKSRLLSDRFSAERPKGSFSTLEIQRTEQGDSAMYLCASSRQGMTEAFFGQGTRLTVV.

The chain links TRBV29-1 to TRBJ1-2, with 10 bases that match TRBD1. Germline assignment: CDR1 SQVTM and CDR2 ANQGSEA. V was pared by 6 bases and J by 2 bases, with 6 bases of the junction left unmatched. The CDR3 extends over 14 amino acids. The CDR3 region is CSVRGDRGNYGYTF. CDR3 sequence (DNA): TGCAGCGTGAGGGGGGACAGGGGAAACTATGGCTACACCTTC. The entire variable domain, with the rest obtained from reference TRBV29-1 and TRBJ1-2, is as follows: SAVISQKPSRDICQRGTSLTIQCQVDSQVTMMFWYRQQPGQSLTLIATANQGSEATYESGFVIDKFPISRPNLTFSTLTVSNMSPEDSSIYLCSVRGDRGNYGYTFGSGTRLTVV.

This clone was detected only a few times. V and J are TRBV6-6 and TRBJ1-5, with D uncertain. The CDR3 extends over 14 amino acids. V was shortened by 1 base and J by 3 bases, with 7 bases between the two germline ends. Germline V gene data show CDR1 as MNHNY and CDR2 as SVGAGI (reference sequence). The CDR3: CASSYLQLNQPQHF. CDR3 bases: TGTGCCAGCAGTTACTTACAGCTCAATCAGCCCCAGCATTTT.

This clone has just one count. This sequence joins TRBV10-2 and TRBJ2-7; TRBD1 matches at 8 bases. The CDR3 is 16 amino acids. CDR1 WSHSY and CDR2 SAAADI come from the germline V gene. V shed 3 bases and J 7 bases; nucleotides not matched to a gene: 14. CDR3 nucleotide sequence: TGCGCCAGCAGTGATAGTTTTCGGACAGGGTCTTTTGAGCAGTACTTC. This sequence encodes CASSDSFRTGSFEQYF.

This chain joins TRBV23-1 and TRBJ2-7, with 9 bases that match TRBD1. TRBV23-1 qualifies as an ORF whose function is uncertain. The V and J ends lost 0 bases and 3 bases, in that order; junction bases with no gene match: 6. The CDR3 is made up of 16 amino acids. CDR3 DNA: TGCGCCAGCAGTCAATCTGGGACAGGGTGGTTCTACGAGCAGTACTTC. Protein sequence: CASSQSGTGWFYEQYF.

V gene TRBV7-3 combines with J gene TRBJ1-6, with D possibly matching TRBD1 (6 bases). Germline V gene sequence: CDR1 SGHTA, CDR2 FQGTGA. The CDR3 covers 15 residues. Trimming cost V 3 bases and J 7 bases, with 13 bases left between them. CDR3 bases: TGTGCCAGCAGCTTGGGGCAGGGGTGGAATTCACCCCTCCACTTT. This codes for CASSLGQGWNSPLHF.